The TCR beta chain described here comes from a study of cytomegalovirus exposure and HLA in healthy donors. It was with 60 Vbeta and 13 Jbeta primers that the PCR ran. Method: immunoSEQ multiplex PCR; TCRdb's copy keeps in-frame clones and lacks some. The table records approximately 150,000 clones, 84% of them present only once. Input material: PBMCs. The receptor was derived from a boy younger than 10 in good health and CMV-seronegative.

CDR3 nucleotide sequence: TGTGCCAGCAGCTTAGAACTAGCGAGGCACTACGAGCAGTACTTC. Translating gives CASSLELARHYEQYF. The V and J genes are TRBV11-2 and TRBJ2-7, with TRBD2 matching over 7 bases. The V gene's germline CDR1 is SGHAT and CDR2 FQNNGV. The length of the CDR3 is 15 residues. Unmatched junction bases numbered 5, after V lost 0 bases and J lost 3 bases.